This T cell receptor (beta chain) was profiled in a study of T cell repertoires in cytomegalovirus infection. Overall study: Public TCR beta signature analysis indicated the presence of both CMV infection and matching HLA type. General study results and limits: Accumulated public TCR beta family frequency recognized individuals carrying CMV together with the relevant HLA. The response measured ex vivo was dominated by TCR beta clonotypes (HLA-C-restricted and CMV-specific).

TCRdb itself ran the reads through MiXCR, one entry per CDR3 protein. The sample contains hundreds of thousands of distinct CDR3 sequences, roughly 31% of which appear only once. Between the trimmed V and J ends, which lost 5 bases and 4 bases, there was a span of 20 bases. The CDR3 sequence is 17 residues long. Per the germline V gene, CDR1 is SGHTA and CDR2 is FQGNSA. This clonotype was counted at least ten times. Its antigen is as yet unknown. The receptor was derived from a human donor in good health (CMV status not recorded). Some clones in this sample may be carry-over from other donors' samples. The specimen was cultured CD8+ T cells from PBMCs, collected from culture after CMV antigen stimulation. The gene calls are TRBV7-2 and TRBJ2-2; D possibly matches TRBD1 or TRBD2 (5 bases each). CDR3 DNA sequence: TGTGCCAGCAGCCCGGCGAGGGGCCTGCCTCTCACCGGGGAGCTGTTTTTT. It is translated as CASSPARGLPLTGELFF.